The 11 T cell receptor beta chains reported below all come from one sample, sequenced in a study of T cell changes during pregnancy in multiple sclerosis. The protocol was immunoSEQ multiplex PCR, while the TCRdb copy is restricted to in-frame clones and leaves out a portion. Of roughly 48,000 clones in the sample, roughly 92% were seen once. Specimen: CD4+ T cells from peripheral blood mononuclear cells, collected in the second trimester of pregnancy. The receptors derive from a female donor in good health, enrolled as a control in a pregnancy study.

The chain uses TRBV7-9 and TRBJ2-1; 8 bases line up with TRBD2. Germline assignment: CDR1 SEHNR and CDR2 FQNEAQ (reference sequence). The CDR3 has 18 amino acids. Germline trimming cut 4 bases from V and 3 bases from J; bases unmatched to any gene: 14. CDR3 in amino acids: CASSSAGGAPFHYNEQFF. The CDR3, as DNA: TGTGCCAGCAGCTCGGCCGGGGGGGCACCTTTTCACTACAATGAGCAGTTCTTC.

The V gene is TRBV28, the J gene TRBJ1-5; D possibly corresponds to TRBD1 (6 bases). In germline, CDR1 is MDHEN, CDR2 SYDVKM. The CDR3 contains 16 residues. V lost 7 bases and J lost 4, with 20 bases in between. CDR3 DNA: TGTGCCAGCATCAAGGGGACCGGGACATCGAATCAGCCCCAGCATTTT. It yields the protein CASIKGTGTSNQPQHF.

The rearrangement uses TRBV12-5 and TRBJ2-5; the match to TRBD1 covers 11 bases. V lost 6 bases to trimming and J lost 4 bases; unmatched junction nucleotides: 10. Per germline, CDR1 LGHNT and CDR2 FRNRAP. The CDR3 consists of 16 residues. CDR3 in amino acids: CASGPQGTGGRETQYF. The DNA of the CDR3 is TGTGCTAGTGGGCCCCAAGGGACAGGGGGACGAGAGACCCAGTACTTC.

The V call is TRBV19, the J call TRBJ2-2; weak D call: TRBD2 (6 bases). The CDR3 spans 14 residues. Trimming took off 3 bases at V and 8 bases at J, with 13 bases between the two ends. Per germline, CDR1 LNHDA and CDR2 SQIVND (reference sequence). The CDR3 DNA sequence: TGTGCCAGTAGTATTCATCAGGGAGGAGGGGAGCTGTTTTTT. Its protein is CASSIHQGGGELFF.

The gene calls are TRBV28 and TRBJ2-5, with a weak D call TRBD1 (5 bases). V dropped 7 bases and J dropped 2 bases, with 14 bases sitting between them. The CDR3 loop spans 14 amino acids. Germline loops: CDR1 MDHEN, CDR2 SYDVKM. The CDR3 loop reads CASTPGNLQETQYF. The DNA of the CDR3 is TGTGCCAGCACCCCAGGGAACTTGCAAGAGACCCAGTACTTC.

The V and J genes are TRBV11-2 and TRBJ2-7; D is unclear. The ends were cut back, 7 bases at V and 4 bases at J, with 17 bases in the middle. There are 14 residues in the CDR3. The germline gives CDR1 SGHAT, CDR2 FQNNGV. The CDR3 DNA follows: TGTGCCAGCACCTACCGGGTGTCCTCTTACGAGCAGTACTTC. Its translation is CASTYRVSSYEQYF.

The chain joins TRBV4-2 to TRBJ2-5; a possible D gene is TRBD2 (6 bases). The CDR3 runs 15 residues. V lost 4 bases to trimming and J lost 3 bases, with 15 bases between them. Germline loops: CDR1 LGHNA, CDR2 YNFKEQ. The DNA for the CDR3 is TGTGCCAGCAGCCCCGCTGGAGGGTATGAAGAGACCCAGTACTTC. It encodes CASSPAGGYEETQYF.

The chain has TRBV15 and TRBJ1-5; D is undetermined. Germline lookup yields CDR1 LNHNV and CDR2 YYDKDF (reference sequence). V was pared by 0 bases and J by 13 bases, with 13 bases between. The CDR3 contains 13 residues. The CDR3 region is CATSRDLSHLQHF. CDR3 DNA: TGTGCCACCAGCAGAGATCTTTCCCACTTGCAGCATTTT.

V gene TRBV7-6 combines with J gene TRBJ2-5, with 11 bases fitting TRBD2. Germline values: CDR1 SGHVS, CDR2 FNYEAQ. The CDR3 sequence is 15 residues long. V was clipped by 5 bases and J by 3 bases; unmatched bases: 5. CDR3 in amino acids: CASSKGLAAKETQYF. CDR3 coding DNA: TGTGCCAGCAGCAAGGGACTAGCGGCAAAAGAGACCCAGTACTTC. Full variable domain (rest looked up from reference TRBV7-6 and TRBJ2-5): GAGVSQSPRYKVTKRGQDVALRCDPISGHVSLYWYRQALGQGPEFLTYFNYEAQQDKSGLPNDRFSAERPEGSISTLTIQRTEQRDSAMYRCASSKGLAAKETQYFGPGTRLLVL.

The chain uses TRBV27 and TRBJ2-7, with 9 bases lining up with TRBD1. Germline CDR1 is MNHEY and CDR2 is SMNVEV (reference sequence). CDR3 size: 15 residues. Trimming removed 5 bases from V and 2 bases from J; junction bases left unmatched: 7. CDR3 amino acids: CASSHSGTGPYEQYF. CDR3 DNA sequence: TGTGCCAGCAGTCACTCCGGGACAGGGCCCTACGAGCAGTACTTC.

The genes are TRBV28 and TRBJ2-5; TRBD1 agrees at 7 bases. The CDR3 runs 14 residues. Trimming removed 5 bases from V and 5 bases from J; junction bases left unmatched: 8. From germline, CDR1 is MDHEN and CDR2 SYDVKM. The CDR3 DNA follows: TGTGCCAGCAGTCGAAACAGGGGTTGGGAGACCCAGTACTTC. Residues: CASSRNRGWETQYF.